This is a list of T cell receptor beta chains from one sample in a study of vaccination and CD4 T cells after COVID-19. MiXCR was run by TCRdb on the PCR reads, yielding one entry per CDR3 protein. Here the sample spans a few thousand distinct CDR3 sequences, 35% to 40% being singletons. These receptors' targets are unknown. Material: CD4+ T cells from blood, cultured in vitro. All receptors derive from a human donor in good health. The CDR3 runs from the conserved cysteine through the conserved F or W. D genes are given only for firm matches. Size is omitted from some rows. Given values are once, few, many or a class for expanded clones.

v_gene	len	d_gene	j_gene	abundance	CDR3nt	CDR3aa
TRBV2	11	NA	TRBJ2-5	few	TGTGCCAGCAGTGATTGGGAGACCCAGTACTTC	CASSDWETQYF
TRBV27	13	NA	TRBJ1-3	few	TGTGCCAGCAGTGGACAGCCTGGAAACACCATATATTTT	CASSGQPGNTIYF
TRBV20-1	12	TRBD1	TRBJ1-1	NA	TGCAGTGCTAACAGGGGGTATACTGAAGCTTTCTTT	CSANRGYTEAFF
TRBV7-3	13	NA	TRBJ1-2	NA	TGTGCCAGCAGCCCTGGGACGGGGTATGGCTACACCTTC	CASSPGTGYGYTF
TRBV4-1	12	NA	TRBJ1-1	few	TGCGCCAGCAGCCAAGATGTATCCGAAGCTTTCTTT	CASSQDVSEAFF
TRBV24-1	15	TRBD1	TRBJ1-1	NA	TGTGCCACCAGTCTCCAGGACAGGGGGTCGGCTGAAGCTTTCTTT	CATSLQDRGSAEAFF
TRBV6-1	18	NA	TRBJ1-1	few	TGTGCCAGCAATAGCCCGGGCCTGCACCTATATCCGAACACTGAAGCTTTCTTT	CASNSPGLHLYPNTEAFF
TRBV2	14	NA	TRBJ2-5	NA	TGTGCCAGCAGTGTTCGGCTAGTGGGAGAGACCCAGTACTTC	CASSVRLVGETQYF
TRBV20-1	14	NA	TRBJ1-1	NA	TGCAGTGCTAGTCGTGGCAGGGCTCAAATCGAAGCTTTCTTT	CSASRGRAQIEAFF
TRBV15	17	NA	TRBJ2-2	few	TGTGCCACCAGCAGAGGTGCAGACTACGCGAACACCGGGGAGCTGTTTTTT	CATSRGADYANTGELFF
TRBV12-5	15	TRBD1	TRBJ1-6	NA	TGTGCTAGTGGCAAGGGACAGGGAGGGAGTTCACCCCTCCACTTT	CASGKGQGGSSPLHF
TRBV9	15	NA	TRBJ1-1	NA	TGTGCCAGCAGCGTAGTTGGGGGGACGAACACTGAAGCTTTCTTT	CASSVVGGTNTEAFF
TRBV20-1	16	NA	TRBJ1-6	few	TGCAGTGCTCCCTACCCCCGGCTAGAAACCAATTCACCCCTCCACTTT	CSAPYPRLETNSPLHF
TRBV16	14	NA	TRBJ1-6	NA	TGTGCCTCCGTTTCCAGGGAGTGGAATTCACCCCTCCACTTT	CASVSREWNSPLHF
TRBV7-9	15	NA	TRBJ1-2	few	TGTGCCAGCAGTTTAGGCCCCTGGGGGGTCGATGGCTACACCTTC	CASSLGPWGVDGYTF
TRBV20-1	13	NA	TRBJ2-1	NA	TGCAGTGCTAGTGACTTCAGATACAATGAGCAGTTCTTC	CSASDFRYNEQFF
TRBV15	12	NA	TRBJ2-2	NA	TGTGCCACCAGCAGAGATTGGGGGGAGCTGTTTTTT	CATSRDWGELFF
TRBV12-3/TRBV12-4	15	NA	TRBJ1-5	once	TGTGCCAGCAGTTCGGACAGTATGAGCAATCAGCCCCAGCATTTT	CASSSDSMSNQPQHF
TRBV6-1	13	NA	TRBJ1-1	NA	TGTGCCAGCAGCAGGGAAATGAACACTGAAGCTTTCTTT	CASSREMNTEAFF
TRBV27	12	NA	TRBJ1-1	few	TGTGCCAGCAGTTCAGGACCGAAGAAGGAAGTCTTT	CASSSGPKKEVF
TRBV6-1	15	NA	TRBJ1-5	NA	TGTGCCAGCAGTGAAGGGGGGCCTAGCAATCAGCCCCAGCATTTT	CASSEGGPSNQPQHF
TRBV30	13	NA	TRBJ2-3	NA	TGTGCCTGGGACCTGAAAAGCACAGATACGCAGTATTTT	CAWDLKSTDTQYF
TRBV27	15	NA	TRBJ2-3	NA	TGTGCCAGCAGTTTCCTCCCCACCTTCACAGATACGCAGTATTTT	CASSFLPTFTDTQYF
TRBV10-2	14	NA	TRBJ1-2	NA	TGCGCCAGCAGTGAGGGGACATCTCTGTATGGCTACACCTTC	CASSEGTSLYGYTF
TRBV20-1	13	TRBD2	TRBJ2-7	NA	TGCAGTGCTATAGCGGGGAACTCCTACGAGCAGTACTTC	CSAIAGNSYEQYF
TRBV5-8	18	TRBD1	TRBJ1-6	few	TGTGCCAGCAGCTTCGACAGGGGTATAGGGCGGGATAATTCACCCCTCCACTTT	CASSFDRGIGRDNSPLHF
TRBV14	13	NA	TRBJ1-2	few	TGTGCCAGCAGCCTTGGACAGCCCTATGGCTACACCTTC	CASSLGQPYGYTF
TRBV27	14	TRBD2	TRBJ2-3	NA	TGTGCCAGCGGGGGACTAGCGGTCGTGGATACGCAGTATTTT	CASGGLAVVDTQYF
TRBV19	15	NA	TRBJ2-1	NA	TGTGCCAGTAGTATGGGCCTAATCTCCTACAATGAGCAGTTCTTC	CASSMGLISYNEQFF
TRBV6-1	13	NA	TRBJ2-2	NA	TGTGCCAGCCAGACGTTTGGGACCGGGGAGCTGTTTTTT	CASQTFGTGELFF
TRBV29-1	12	NA	TRBJ1-1	few	TGCAGCGTCGTGACTGTAATAGCTGAAGCTTTCTTT	CSVVTVIAEAFF
TRBV10-1	13	NA	TRBJ1-1	NA	TGCGCCAGCAGTCATGTTGGAGGGACTGAAGCTTTCTTT	CASSHVGGTEAFF
TRBV6-1	14	TRBD2	TRBJ2-5	medium-sized	TGTGCCAGCATTTCGACTAGCGTTTTTGAGACCCAGTACTTC	CASISTSVFETQYF
TRBV6-5	12	NA	TRBJ1-1	few	TGTGCCAGCAGTTCCCAGGGGCTTGAAGCTTTCTTT	CASSSQGLEAFF
TRBV20-1	13	NA	TRBJ1-1	NA	TGCAGTGCTAGAGCACCGGACAGCCTTGAAGCTTTCTTT	CSARAPDSLEAFF
TRBV7-9	14	TRBD1	TRBJ1-1	large	TGTGCCAGCAGCGACAGGGCGCGGAACACTGAAGCTTTCTTT	CASSDRARNTEAFF
TRBV6-5	14	NA	TRBJ1-1	NA	TGTGCCAGCAGTTACTCGTGGGGAGGCACTGAAGCTTTCTTT	CASSYSWGGTEAFF
TRBV7-2	14	NA	TRBJ1-2	NA	TGTGCCAGCAGTTCCCTACGGGGAAACTATGGCTACACCTTC	CASSSLRGNYGYTF
TRBV20-1	14	NA	TRBJ1-3	NA	TGCAGTGCTAATGGCCCAGAGGGTGGAAACACCATATATTTT	CSANGPEGGNTIYF
TRBV2	15	NA	TRBJ1-5	few	TGTGCCAGCAGCGTGACAGGTGATAGCAATCAGCCCCAGCATTTT	CASSVTGDSNQPQHF
TRBV2	12	NA	TRBJ2-3	NA	TGTGCCAGCAAACCCAGCAGGGATACGCAGTATTTT	CASKPSRDTQYF
TRBV20-1	11	NA	TRBJ1-2	NA	TGCAGTGCTAGAGATGAGGGGAGCTACACCTTC	CSARDEGSYTF
TRBV20-1	15	NA	TRBJ1-5	few	TGCAGTGCTCTAGAAGGCTCCTCCGGGAAGCAGCCCCAGCATTTT	CSALEGSSGKQPQHF
TRBV29-1	13	NA	TRBJ1-2	few	TGCAGCGTCCGCCCTATGGGGGGTCGGAGCTGCACCTTC	CSVRPMGGRSCTF
TRBV27	13	NA	TRBJ2-5	NA	TGTGCCAGCAGTTTATCGGTGAGGGAGACCCAGTACTTC	CASSLSVRETQYF
TRBV6-1	14	NA	TRBJ1-5	few	TGTGCCAGCACTACCCTGGACGGCAATCAGCCCCAGCATTTT	CASTTLDGNQPQHF
TRBV20-1	12	NA	TRBJ1-1	NA	TGCAGTGCCGGGAAGGGGGACACTGAAGCTTTCTTT	CSAGKGDTEAFF
TRBV20-1	12	NA	TRBJ1-5	few	TGCAGTGCTAGTACAACGGGACAGCCCCAGCATTTT	CSASTTGQPQHF
TRBV6-2/TRBV6-3	17	NA	TRBJ1-5	few	TGTGCCAGCAGTTCCCCCGCGGGGGGCGCCTTCAATCAGCCCCAGCATTTT	CASSSPAGGAFNQPQHF
TRBV18	13	NA	TRBJ1-1	NA	TGTGCCAGCTCACCAGGGGAGGACACTGAAGCTTTCTTT	CASSPGEDTEAFF
TRBV27	18	TRBD1	TRBJ1-5	few	TGTGCCAGCAGCCCCACGGCTATTGGGACAGGGGTTCGGCAGCCCCAGCATTTT	CASSPTAIGTGVRQPQHF
TRBV20-1	12	NA	TRBJ1-2	NA	TGCAGTGCTTCCCGGACAGACTATGGCTACACCTTC	CSASRTDYGYTF
TRBV19	14	NA	TRBJ1-2	few	TGTGCCAGTAGTCTCATAACTCCTAACTATGGCTACACCTTC	CASSLITPNYGYTF
TRBV14	13	NA	TRBJ2-7	few	TGTGCCAGCAGGAACCAGGTGGAGGGCGAGCAGTACTTC	CASRNQVEGEQYF
TRBV6-1	17	TRBD1	TRBJ1-3	few	TGTGCCAGCAGAGCTTCCGGGACAGGGGGCTCTGGAAACACCATATATTTT	CASRASGTGGSGNTIYF